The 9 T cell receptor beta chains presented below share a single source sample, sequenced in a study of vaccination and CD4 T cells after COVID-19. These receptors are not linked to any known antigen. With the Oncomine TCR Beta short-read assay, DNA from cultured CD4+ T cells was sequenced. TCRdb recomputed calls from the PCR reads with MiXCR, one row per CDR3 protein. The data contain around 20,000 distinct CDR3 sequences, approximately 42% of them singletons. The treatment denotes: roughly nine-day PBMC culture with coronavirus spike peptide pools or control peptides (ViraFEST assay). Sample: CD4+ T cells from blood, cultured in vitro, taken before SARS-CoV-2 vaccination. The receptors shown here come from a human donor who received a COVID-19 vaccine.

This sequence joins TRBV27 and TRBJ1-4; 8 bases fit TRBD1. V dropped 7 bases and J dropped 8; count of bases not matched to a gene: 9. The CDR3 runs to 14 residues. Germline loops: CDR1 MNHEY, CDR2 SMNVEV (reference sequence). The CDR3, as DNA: TGTGCCAGCAAGGTCGGACAGGGAGGCGAAAAACTGTTTTTT. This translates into CASKVGQGGEKLFF.

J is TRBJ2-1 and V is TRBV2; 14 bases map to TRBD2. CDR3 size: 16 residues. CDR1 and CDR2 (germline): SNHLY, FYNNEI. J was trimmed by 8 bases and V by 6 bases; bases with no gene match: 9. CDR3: CASSQKTSGGADEQFF. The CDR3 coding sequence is TGTGCCAGCAGCCAAAAGACTAGCGGGGGGGCTGATGAGCAGTTCTTC.

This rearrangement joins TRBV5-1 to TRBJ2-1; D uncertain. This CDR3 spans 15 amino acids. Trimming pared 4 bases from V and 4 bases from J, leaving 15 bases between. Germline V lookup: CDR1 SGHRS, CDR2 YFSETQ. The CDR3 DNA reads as TGCGCCAGCAGCCCAAACAGCCCACCTTACAATGAGCAGTTCTTC. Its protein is CASSPNSPPYNEQFF. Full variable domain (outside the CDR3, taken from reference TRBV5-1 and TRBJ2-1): KAGVTQTPRYLIKTRGQQVTLSCSPISGHRSVSWYQQTPGQGLQFLFEYFSETQRNKGNFPGRFSGRQFSNSRSEMNVSTLELGDSALYLCASSPNSPPYNEQFFGPGTRLTVL.

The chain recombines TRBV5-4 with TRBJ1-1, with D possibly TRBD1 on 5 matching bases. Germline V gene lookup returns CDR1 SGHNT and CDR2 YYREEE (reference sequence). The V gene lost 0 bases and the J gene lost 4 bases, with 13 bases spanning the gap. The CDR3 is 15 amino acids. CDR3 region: CASSLEITGGTEAFF. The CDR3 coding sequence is TGTGCCAGCAGCTTGGAGATTACGGGGGGCACTGAAGCTTTCTTT.

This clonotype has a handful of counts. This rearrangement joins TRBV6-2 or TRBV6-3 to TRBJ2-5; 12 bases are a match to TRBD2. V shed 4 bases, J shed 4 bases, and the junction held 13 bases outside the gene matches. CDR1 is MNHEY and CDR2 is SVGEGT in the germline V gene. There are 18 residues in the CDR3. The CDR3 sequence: CASSFPTSGGRFLETQYF. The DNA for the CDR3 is TGTGCCAGCAGTTTCCCGACTAGCGGGGGTCGTTTCTTAGAGACCCAGTACTTC.

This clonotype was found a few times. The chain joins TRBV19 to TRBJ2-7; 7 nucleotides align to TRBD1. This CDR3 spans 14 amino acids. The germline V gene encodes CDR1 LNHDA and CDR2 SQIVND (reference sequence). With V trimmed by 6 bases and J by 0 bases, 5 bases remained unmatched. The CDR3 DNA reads TGTGCCAGTAGCCCGAGGACAGGCTCCTACGAGCAGTACTTC. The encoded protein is CASSPRTGSYEQYF. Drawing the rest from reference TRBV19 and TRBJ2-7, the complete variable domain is DGGITQSPKYLFRKEGQNVTLSCEQNLNHDAMYWYRQDPGQGLRLIYYSQIVNDFQKGDIAEGYSVSREKKESFPLTVTSAQKNPTAFYLCASSPRTGSYEQYFGPGTRLTVT.

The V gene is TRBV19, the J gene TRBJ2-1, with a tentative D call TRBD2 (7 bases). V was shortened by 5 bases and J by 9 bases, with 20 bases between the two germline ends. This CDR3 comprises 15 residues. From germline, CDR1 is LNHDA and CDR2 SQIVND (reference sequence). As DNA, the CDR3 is TGTGCCAGTAGTTACGAGGGGGGGTCTTCCCCTGAGCAGTTCTTC. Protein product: CASSYEGGSSPEQFF.

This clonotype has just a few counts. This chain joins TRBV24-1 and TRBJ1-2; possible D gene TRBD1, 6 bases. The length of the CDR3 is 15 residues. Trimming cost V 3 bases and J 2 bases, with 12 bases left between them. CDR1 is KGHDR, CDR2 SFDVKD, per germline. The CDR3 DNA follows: TGTGCCACCAGTGATGCCGGGACACGGAACTATGGCTACACCTTC. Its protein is CATSDAGTRNYGYTF.

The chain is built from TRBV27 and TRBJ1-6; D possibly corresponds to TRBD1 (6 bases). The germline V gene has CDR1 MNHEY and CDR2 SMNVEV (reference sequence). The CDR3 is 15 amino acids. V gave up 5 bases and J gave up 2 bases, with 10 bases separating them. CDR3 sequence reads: CASSPNRAYNSPLHF. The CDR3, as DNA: TGTGCCAGCAGTCCGAACAGGGCCTATAATTCACCCCTCCACTTT.